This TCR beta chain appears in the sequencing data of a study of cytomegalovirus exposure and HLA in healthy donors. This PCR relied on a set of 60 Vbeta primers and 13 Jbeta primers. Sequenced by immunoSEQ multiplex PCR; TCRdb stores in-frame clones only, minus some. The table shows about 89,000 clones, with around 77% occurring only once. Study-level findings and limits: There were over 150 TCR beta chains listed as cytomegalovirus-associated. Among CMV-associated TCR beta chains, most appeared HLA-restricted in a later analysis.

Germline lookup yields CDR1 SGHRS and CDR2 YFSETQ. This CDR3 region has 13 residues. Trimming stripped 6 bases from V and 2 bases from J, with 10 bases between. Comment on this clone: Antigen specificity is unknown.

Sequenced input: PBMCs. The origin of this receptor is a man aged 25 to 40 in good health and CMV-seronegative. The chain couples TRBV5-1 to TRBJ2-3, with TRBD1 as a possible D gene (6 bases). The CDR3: CASNTGFTDTQYF. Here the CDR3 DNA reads TGCGCCAGCAACACAGGGTTCACAGATACGCAGTATTTT.